The T cell receptor (beta chain) under discussion was sequenced for a study of cytomegalovirus exposure and HLA in healthy donors (dated by TCRdb to 2016 to 2017). Broadly, across the study: According to an earlier analysis of 587 of the donors, about 180 million T cells yielded over 90 million unique TCR beta sequences and about 300 Gb of sequence data. Both class I and class II loci were covered by HLA typing, at four-digit resolution. Alongside the repertoire data, information on donor age, sex, ethnicity and CMV serostatus was compiled. Approximately 300 gigabases of sequencing data and approximately 92 million unique TCR sequences made up an early release that covered 500 to 700 HLA-typed donors. A later genetic analysis took genome-wide SNP genotypes for about 55% of the 666 donors and used that subset as a discovery cohort. Every repertoire in the discovery cohort had been generated on one and the same sequencing platform. The study combined high-throughput TCR immunosequencing, statistical association of individual TCRs with disease status, and machine learning to predict cytomegalovirus infection status. An earlier analysis of several hundred of the donors applied high-throughput TCR beta sequencing to assess whether each TCR beta V gene segment acted as functional or pseudogenic. On average, around 240,000 unique TCR beta nucleotide sequences were sequenced per donor among 350 to 400 genotyped donors of the cohort, with about 17% of those sequences being non-productive. Typing coverage varied by locus: roughly 620-640 donors for A, B, C, DRB1 and DQB1; more than 500 for DQA1; nearly 610 for DPA1; 450 to 480 for DPB1. A later analysis re-analyzed previously published TCR beta repertoires from about 600 donors and added high-resolution HLA genotyping to study TCR occurrence patterns. Because of strong linkage in the cohort, five DR-DQ haplotypes were treated as single units for association and clustering. Along with the roughly 610-subject first cohort, a separate validation cohort of approximately 110 different subjects was used. The later analysis used no new phenotypic data to find candidate immune exposures, relying instead on TCR beta sequences and their occurrence across donors. The aim of the study was to test whether cataloging public T cell receptors could identify signatures of past pathogen exposure. The genetic ancestry cluster associated with self-reported Caucasian donors included approximately 85% of the roughly 360 genotyped donors. The study used immunosequencing to profile the T cell repertoires of several hundred subjects and linked those repertoires to cytomegalovirus serostatus. Overall study outcomes, separate from this receptor: In a later analysis, the rate of TCR association differed among HLA loci, with DRB1 alleles having the most associated TCRs and HLA-C alleles having the fewest. The authors suggested that the approach could potentially be generalized to other disease states and immunological phenotypes. In this cohort, only TCR beta chains were sequenced, and detectable features were limited by the absence of alpha or paired-chain data. A further reported finding was that TCR beta sequences accurately predicted the HLA-A and HLA-B alleles for most subjects in the first cohort. The earlier analysis of fewer than 750 of the donors excluded some 16 rarely observed V segments, including chromosome 9 orphons, because counts were too low. A few of the identified cytomegalovirus-associated TCR beta chains were confirmed in vitro to be specific for cytomegalovirus antigens. In a later analysis, several top co-occurrence clusters were reported to appear linked to parvovirus B19, influenza, CMV and Epstein-Barr virus. The only immune exposure information available for the cohort was CMV serostatus. An association between a missense DCLRE1C variant and V-gene and J-gene trimming of TCR beta chains was found in a later genetic analysis and replicated in an independent cohort. Linkage disequilibrium might explain the correlated functional status among segregating V segments, but an unknown experimental factor could not be ruled out. Because HLA typing was unavailable for some donors at each locus, only the typed subset was used in association tests. The presence/absence analyses assumed that sequencing depth was roughly uniform across donors, and that assumption may not be true. A later genetic analysis reported fewer N-insertions in productive TCRs among donors in an Asian-associated ancestry cluster than the 666-donor mean. The study gave a list of 150 to 200 TCR beta chains associated with cytomegalovirus. In both the original and validation cohorts, the classifier was reported to diagnose cytomegalovirus status with high specificity and sensitivity. Assigning TCR associations to individual alleles was difficult when HLA alleles, especially DR and DQ, strongly co-occurred. Broadly in line with IMGT annotations, most TCR beta V segments showed up in productive rearrangements about 87% or about 30% of the time in an earlier analysis of roughly 590 of the donors. Most TCR sequences were observed very rarely across donors, whereas some public TCRs were present in many individuals. A group of highly shared sequence variants was considered likely to be a technical artifact of the sequencing pipeline. In a later analysis, HLA-associated TCR beta chains showed more clonal expansion and lower generation probabilities than non-associated chains that were equally common. A later analysis found that most CMV-associated TCR beta chains appeared HLA-restricted, with HLA associations seemingly driven largely by CMV exposure. At a false discovery rate of 0.05, a later analysis linked 16,951 TCR beta sequences to specific HLA alleles.

About this clone: Its specific antigen is unknown. Nothing much larger sits one base from this clone, and base qualities are not available.

The cohort consisted of approximately 670 healthy bone marrow donors. Cohort members were all nominally healthy when sampled, although unrecorded immune exposures were likely present. The donor tested CMV seropositive, placing the donor among the roughly 300 seropositive members of the cohort. A peripheral blood sample was provided by each donor, and peripheral blood mononuclear cells were used for TCR beta sequencing. The Qiagen DNeasy Blood Extraction Kit was used to extract genomic DNA from the blood cell samples. The library was made by the immunoSEQ multiplex PCR assay. For the multiplex PCR, a mixture combining 60 forward primers for TCR Vbeta segments and 13 reverse primers for TCR Jbeta segments was used. A multiplex PCR assay on genomic DNA amplified the CDR3 region of rearranged TCR beta genes. The Illumina HiSeq System was used to sequence the amplified TCR beta libraries as 87-base-pair reads. The authors processed their data as follows. A later analysis counted tens of millions of unique TCR beta chains across the 666 repertoires, and 9 million to 14 million of these chains were shared by at least two donors. A nearest-neighbor algorithm error-corrected the raw reads and collapsed the reads into unique sequences, merging closely related sequences to remove PCR and sequencing errors. Alignment of CDR3 sequences to IMGT reference sequences was used to assign V, D and J gene segments. For a sequence to be retained, a match of at least six nucleotides to both a V gene segment and a J gene segment was required. A rearrangement was called productive if the CDR3 had no stop codons and remained in frame with V and J, and every other rearrangement was called non-productive. Following IMGT convention, CDR3 was defined as the stretch from the second conserved V-encoded cysteine to the conserved J-encoded phenylalanine. Sequences without an unambiguous match to a single V gene segment were excluded from the earlier analysis of over 500 of the donors. In an earlier analysis of approximately 610 of the donors, V segments were called functional above 56.7% productive rearrangements and were called segregating when the between-donor standard deviation exceeded 5%. To diagnose cytomegalovirus status from the catalog of TCR beta chain sequences, a statistical classification framework was built. V and J gene assignment, in a later analysis, came from comparing TCR nucleotide sequences with IMGT/GENE-DB human TR gene sequences. The TCRdist pipeline was used in a later analysis to assign CDR3 sequences and most-parsimonious VDJ recombination scenarios. In a later analysis, every TCR beta chain was defined by the combination of its CDR3 amino acid sequence and its V-gene family, and reads without a unique V-gene family were dropped. A later analysis removed 600 or so highly shared, low-generation-probability nucleotide sequences to deal with suspected cross-contamination and a sequencing artifact. For each public chain, a later analysis derived a clonal expansion index from normalized ranks of inferred template counts within each repertoire. A later analysis computed generation probabilities with a VDJ recombination model fitted to out-of-frame rearrangements, and checked the results against IGoR. A later analysis scored TCR-TCR, TCR-HLA and TCR-CMV co-occurrence with hypergeometric tests, applying a repertoire-size bias correction to TCR pairs. To estimate false discovery rates, a later analysis permuted the HLA or CMV assignments 20 times. In a later analysis, co-occurring TCRs were grouped using DBSCAN, with TCRdist sequence similarity added in when clustering inside HLA-allele-positive subsets. Co-occurrence clustering excluded repertoires with fewer than 30,000 or more than 120,000 public chains, plus five with anomalous nucleotide sharing. In its TCRdb copy, this immuneACCESS table keeps in-frame sequences only and misses some clones. Where compared with another copy, unresolved V genes explain less than half of these, and the others have no known cause. Clonal size and the V and J genes are those of that table, whereas D and trimming came from the DNA. In this sample the table shows under 200,000 clones, 65% to 80% of which occur a single time. In total, the top ten clones hold 2% to 3% of the sample.

The TCR was taken from a woman aged 40-49 years in good health and CMV-seropositive. Sequencing was performed on PBMCs.

The nucleotide sequence reads as follows: TGTGCCAGCAGCTTGGCGGGGACAGGGGGACGCATCGGAGAGACCCAGTACTTC. Its coded protein is CASSLAGTGGRIGETQYF. The chain is assembled from TRBV5-5 and TRBJ2-5; 11 of the junction bases match TRBD1. The CDR3 covers 18 residues, taking in both the cysteine and the phenylalanine. The retained sequence is limited to the CDR3, 54 bases, with the frame set at the first base. From the germline V gene (reference sequence), CDR1 is SGHKS and CDR2 is YYEKEE. After removal of 0 bases from V and 4 bases from J, the junction retains 11 bases not matched to a gene.